This T cell receptor beta chain was documented in a study of cytomegalovirus exposure and HLA in healthy donors. 60 Vbeta and 13 Jbeta primers were used in PCR. Using immunoSEQ multiplex PCR, the repertoire was profiled, and TCRdb retains in-frame clones only, with some absent. Here the sample spans 100,000 or so clones, 80% being singletons. This clone came up once. V lost 2 bases, J lost 4 bases, and 13 bases lay in between. CDR1 SGDLS and CDR2 YYNGEE come from the germline V gene. This CDR3 spans 15 amino acids. The V and J genes are TRBV9 and TRBJ1-3; possible D gene TRBD1, 5 bases. This sequence was found in a man aged 18 to 30 in good health and CMV-seronegative. What was sequenced was PBMCs. CDR3 region: CASSVGGGFGNTIYF. As DNA, the CDR3 is TGTGCCAGCAGCGTTGGGGGGGGTTTCGGAAACACCATATATTTT.